Described below is a single TCR beta chain sequence and its context. There is no known antigen for this receptor. The cysteine opens and the phenylalanine closes a CDR3 of 15 amino acids. DNA for this receptor is not on file. CDR1 and CDR2 are read off the germline V gene as SGHTA and FQGNSA. The record originates from a study of monozygotic twins with inflammatory bowel disease (dated by TCRdb to between 2018 and 2021). Context from the whole study: The full study comprised 30 or so monozygotic twin pairs: nine German pairs (four IBD-concordant, five IBD-discordant) and 19 IBD-discordant Danish pairs. The search for disease-associated traits relied mainly on comparing IBD patients with their genetically identical healthy co-twins within discordant pairs. Each individual had, on average, about 151 000 unique TCRalpha sequences and 181 000 unique TCRbeta sequences available for analysis.

Library preparation used 5' RACE. Each TCR library was prepared from roughly 3,800 ng of total RNA. For each sample, cDNA was synthesized in eight separate reactions using SMARTScribe reverse transcriptase. Unique molecular identifiers containing a 6-nucleotide sample barcode were introduced through template switching during cDNA synthesis. Two nested PCRs of around 15 and 10 cycles amplified the TCRalpha and TCRbeta cDNA, and bead purification followed each PCR. Before amplification, the cDNA was both treated with uracil DNA-glycosylase and purified with the QIAquick PCR purification kit. In the second PCR, Illumina TruSeq-compatible adapters and sample-specific barcodes were added. TapeStation and Qubit were used to check library quality and concentration, and around 4.5 ng of each library went into the pool. Sequencing of pooled libraries was carried out on an Illumina HiSeq2500 single-index Rapid Run using 2 x 100 bp reads and custom sequencing primers. In the source study's methods: UMI-based consensus assembly with MiGEC version 1.2.6 was used to correct PCR and sequencing errors. MiXCR version 2.1.1 was used for V(D)J alignment, clonotype assembly and CDR3 extraction. Gene usage, clonotype sharing and MAIT/NKT TCR abundance were normalised by analysing the top 1000, 10 000 and 20 000 clonotypes per sample. Diversity was computed as the inverse Simpson index with the vegan R package after downsampling to 27 000 UMIs. Paired Mann-Whitney U tests were applied to discordant twin pairs, with Benjamini-Hochberg correction for multiple testing. TCRdb reprocessed the reads, and each CDR3 protein sequence is entered once, without DNA. The V and J calls here are based on TCRdb, not the publication. This specimen's table enumerates fewer than 350,000 distinct CDR3 sequences. The ten largest clonotypes hold over 2% of the sample.

What the work shows at the level of the full study, not this receptor alone: Different T cell subtypes could not be distinguished in the analysis. Concordant and discordant twins showed no difference in repertoire similarity, possibly because of limited statistical power. IBD patients shared fewer clonotypes with other individuals than healthy twins did, most markedly in patients showing signs of disease activity. IBD patients had lower TCRbeta repertoire diversity, measured by the inverse Simpson index, than their healthy co-twins. Because patients were on differing immunosuppressive treatments, the repertoires may have picked up extra background noise and inter-individual variability. No single strong signal or clonotype linked to IBD turned up in the results, so the idea that one exists was not supported.

From each donor, a roughly 2.7 ml peripheral blood sample was collected into PAXgene tubes and stored at -80 degrees C. Without T cell sorting, total RNA was isolated from whole blood using the PAXgene blood miRNA kit on an automated QIAcube. Peripheral blood from monozygotic twin pairs, either concordant or discordant for inflammatory bowel disease, underwent deep TCRalpha and TCRbeta repertoire profiling that used unique molecular barcoding. Smoking habits were recorded for all twin pairs, with individuals classified as current, former or never smokers. The sequenced sample consisted of blood. This chain joins TRBV7-2 to TRBJ2-3. This clonotype was obtained from a human donor with ulcerative colitis or Crohn's disease, or a healthy co-twin of an affected twin (not recorded which). CDR3 loop: CASSLPERYTDTQYF.